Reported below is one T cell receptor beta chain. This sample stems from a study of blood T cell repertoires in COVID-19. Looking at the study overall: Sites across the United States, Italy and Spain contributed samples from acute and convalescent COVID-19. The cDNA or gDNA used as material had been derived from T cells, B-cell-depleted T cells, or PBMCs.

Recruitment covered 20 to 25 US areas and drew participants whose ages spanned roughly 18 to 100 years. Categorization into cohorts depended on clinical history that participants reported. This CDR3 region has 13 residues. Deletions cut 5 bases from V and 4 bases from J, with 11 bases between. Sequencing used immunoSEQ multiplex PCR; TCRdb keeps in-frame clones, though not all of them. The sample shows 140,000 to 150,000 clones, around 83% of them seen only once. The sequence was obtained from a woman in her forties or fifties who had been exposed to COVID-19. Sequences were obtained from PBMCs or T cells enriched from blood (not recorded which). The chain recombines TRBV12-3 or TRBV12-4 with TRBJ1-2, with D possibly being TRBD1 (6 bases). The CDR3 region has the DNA TGTGCCAGCAGTCCAGGGGCTACCTATGGCTACACCTTC. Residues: CASSPGATYGYTF.